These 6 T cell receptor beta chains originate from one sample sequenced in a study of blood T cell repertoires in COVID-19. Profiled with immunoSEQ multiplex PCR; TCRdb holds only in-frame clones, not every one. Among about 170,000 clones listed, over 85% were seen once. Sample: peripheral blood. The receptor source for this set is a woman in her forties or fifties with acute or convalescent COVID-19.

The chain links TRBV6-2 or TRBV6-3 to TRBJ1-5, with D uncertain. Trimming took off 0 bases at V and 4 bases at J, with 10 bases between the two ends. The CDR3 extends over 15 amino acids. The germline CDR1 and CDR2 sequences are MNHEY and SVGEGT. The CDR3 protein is CASSYSDGGNQPQHF. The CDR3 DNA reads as TGTGCCAGCAGTTACTCGGACGGAGGAAATCAGCCCCAGCATTTT.

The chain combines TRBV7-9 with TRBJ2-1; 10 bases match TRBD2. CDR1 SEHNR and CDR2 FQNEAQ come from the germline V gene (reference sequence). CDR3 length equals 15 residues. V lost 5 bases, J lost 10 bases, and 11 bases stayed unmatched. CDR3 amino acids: CASSPTSGMFGEQFF. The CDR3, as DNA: TGTGCCAGCAGCCCTACTAGCGGGATGTTCGGAGAGCAGTTCTTC.

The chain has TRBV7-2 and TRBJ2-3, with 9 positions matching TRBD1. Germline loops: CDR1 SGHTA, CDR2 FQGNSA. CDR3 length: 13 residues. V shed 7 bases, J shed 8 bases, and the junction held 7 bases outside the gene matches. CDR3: CASTRQGVGTQYF. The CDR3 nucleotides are TGTGCCAGCACCCGACAGGGGGTGGGTACGCAGTATTTT. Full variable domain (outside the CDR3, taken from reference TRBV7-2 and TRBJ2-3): GAGVSQSPSNKVTEKGKDVELRCDPISGHTALYWYRQSLGQGLEFLIYFQGNSAPDKSGLPSDRFSAERTGGSVSTLTIQRTQQEDSAVYLCASTRQGVGTQYFGPGTRLTVL.

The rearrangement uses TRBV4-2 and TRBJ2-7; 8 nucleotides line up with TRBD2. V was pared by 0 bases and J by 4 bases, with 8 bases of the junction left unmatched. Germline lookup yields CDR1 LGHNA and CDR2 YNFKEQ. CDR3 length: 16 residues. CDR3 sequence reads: CASSQDRERGRYEQYF. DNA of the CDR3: TGTGCCAGCAGCCAAGATAGGGAGCGGGGGAGGTACGAGCAGTACTTC.

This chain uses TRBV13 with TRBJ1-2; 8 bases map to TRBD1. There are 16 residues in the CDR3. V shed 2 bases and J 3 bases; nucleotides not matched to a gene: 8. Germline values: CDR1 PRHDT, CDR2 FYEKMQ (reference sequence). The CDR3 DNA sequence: TGTGCCAGCAGCTTAAACCCCCAGGGGGCGGACTATGGCTACACCTTC. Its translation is CASSLNPQGADYGYTF.

The CDR3 bases are TGTGCCAGCAGTGATCCCGGACAGGGCTATGGCTACACCTTC. As protein: CASSDPGQGYGYTF. This chain uses TRBV25-1 with TRBJ1-2; TRBD1 agrees at 8 bases. Germline V gene data show CDR1 as MGHDK and CDR2 as SYGVNS. V lost 3 bases and J lost 4; bases outside the gene matches: 4. The CDR3 is 14 amino acids.